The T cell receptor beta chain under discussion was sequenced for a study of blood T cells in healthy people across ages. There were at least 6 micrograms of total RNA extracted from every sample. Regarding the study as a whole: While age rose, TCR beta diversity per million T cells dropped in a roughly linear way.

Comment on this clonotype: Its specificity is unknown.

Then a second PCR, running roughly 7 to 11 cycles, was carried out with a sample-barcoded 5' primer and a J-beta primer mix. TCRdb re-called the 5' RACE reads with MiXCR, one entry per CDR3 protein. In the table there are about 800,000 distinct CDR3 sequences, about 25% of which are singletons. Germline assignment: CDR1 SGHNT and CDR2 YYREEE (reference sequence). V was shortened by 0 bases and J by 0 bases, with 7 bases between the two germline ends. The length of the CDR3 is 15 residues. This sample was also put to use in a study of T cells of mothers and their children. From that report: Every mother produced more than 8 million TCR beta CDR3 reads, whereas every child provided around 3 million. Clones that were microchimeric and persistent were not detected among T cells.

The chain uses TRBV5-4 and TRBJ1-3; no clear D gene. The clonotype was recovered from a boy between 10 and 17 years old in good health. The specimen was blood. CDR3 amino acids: CASSLGTHSGNTIYF. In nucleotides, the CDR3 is TGTGCCAGCAGCTTGGGCACACACTCTGGAAACACCATATATTTT.